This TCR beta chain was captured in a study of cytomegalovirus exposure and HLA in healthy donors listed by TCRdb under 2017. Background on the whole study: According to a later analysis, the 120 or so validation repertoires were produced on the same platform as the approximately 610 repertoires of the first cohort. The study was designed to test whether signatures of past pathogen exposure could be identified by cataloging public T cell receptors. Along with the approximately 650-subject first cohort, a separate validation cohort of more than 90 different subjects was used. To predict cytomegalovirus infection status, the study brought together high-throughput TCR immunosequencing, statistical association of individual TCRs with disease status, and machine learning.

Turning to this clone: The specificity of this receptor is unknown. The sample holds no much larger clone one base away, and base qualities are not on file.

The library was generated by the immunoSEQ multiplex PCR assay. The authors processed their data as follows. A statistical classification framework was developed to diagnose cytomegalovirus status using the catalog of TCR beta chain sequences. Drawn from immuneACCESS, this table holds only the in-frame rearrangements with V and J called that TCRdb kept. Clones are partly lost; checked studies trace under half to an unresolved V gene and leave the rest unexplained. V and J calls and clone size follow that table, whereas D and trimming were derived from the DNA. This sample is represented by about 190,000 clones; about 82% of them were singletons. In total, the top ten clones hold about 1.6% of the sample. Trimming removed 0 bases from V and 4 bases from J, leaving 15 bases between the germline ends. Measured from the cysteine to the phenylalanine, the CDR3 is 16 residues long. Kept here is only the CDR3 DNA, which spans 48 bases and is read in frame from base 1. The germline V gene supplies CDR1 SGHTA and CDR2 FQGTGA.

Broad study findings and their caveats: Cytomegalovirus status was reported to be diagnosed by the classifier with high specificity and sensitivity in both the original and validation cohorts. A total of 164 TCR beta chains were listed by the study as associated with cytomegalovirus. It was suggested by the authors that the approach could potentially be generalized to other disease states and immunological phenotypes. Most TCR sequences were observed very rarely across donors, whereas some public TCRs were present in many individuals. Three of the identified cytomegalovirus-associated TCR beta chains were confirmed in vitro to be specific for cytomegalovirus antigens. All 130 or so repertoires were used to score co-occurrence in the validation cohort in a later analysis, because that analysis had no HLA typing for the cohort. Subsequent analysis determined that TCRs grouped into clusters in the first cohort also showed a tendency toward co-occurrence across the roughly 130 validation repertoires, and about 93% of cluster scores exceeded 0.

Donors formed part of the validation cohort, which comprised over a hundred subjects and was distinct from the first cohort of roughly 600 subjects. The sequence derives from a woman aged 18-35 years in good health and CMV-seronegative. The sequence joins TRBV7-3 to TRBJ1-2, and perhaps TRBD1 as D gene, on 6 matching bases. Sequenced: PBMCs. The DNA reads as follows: TGTGCCAGCAGCTTAACAGTAGGGGGACGAGGCTATGGCTACACCTTC. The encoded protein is CASSLTVGGRGYGYTF.